This T cell receptor beta chain was retrieved from a study of shared clonotypes between healthy human individuals. With V trimmed by 3 bases and J by 6 bases, 8 bases remained unmatched. The germline V gene has CDR1 SGHDT and CDR2 YYEEEE. CDR3 size: 15 residues. For this clone: Antigen specificity is unknown.

Measured with immunoSEQ multiplex PCR; TCRdb has only the in-frame clones, and not every one. The data hold some 2.1 million clones, with 90% to 95% observed a single time. General observations from the study: For sorted subsets, rarefaction showed incomplete sequencing despite large depth.

The specimen sequenced was naive CD4+ T cells sorted from blood. Regarding subset: CD45RA+ positively selected. This sequence was found in a man aged 18 to 35 in good health. The gene calls are TRBV5-6 and TRBJ2-7, with TRBD1 matching 11 bases. The CDR3 sequence: CASSSPGQGVGEQYF. The CDR3 region has the DNA TGTGCCAGCAGCTCCCCGGGACAGGGGGTGGGCGAGCAGTACTTC.